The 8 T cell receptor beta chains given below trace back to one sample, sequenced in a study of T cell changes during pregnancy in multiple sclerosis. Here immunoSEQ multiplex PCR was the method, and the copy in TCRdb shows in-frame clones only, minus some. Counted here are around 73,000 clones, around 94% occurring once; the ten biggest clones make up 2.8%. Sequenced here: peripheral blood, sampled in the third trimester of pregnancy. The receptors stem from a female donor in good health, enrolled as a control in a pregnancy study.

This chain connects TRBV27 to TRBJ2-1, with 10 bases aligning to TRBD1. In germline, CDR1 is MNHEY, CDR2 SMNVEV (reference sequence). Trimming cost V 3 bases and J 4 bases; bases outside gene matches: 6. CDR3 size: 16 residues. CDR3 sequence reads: CASSFSGTGVYNEQFF. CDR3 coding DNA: TGTGCCAGCAGTTTTTCCGGGACAGGGGTTTACAATGAGCAGTTCTTC.

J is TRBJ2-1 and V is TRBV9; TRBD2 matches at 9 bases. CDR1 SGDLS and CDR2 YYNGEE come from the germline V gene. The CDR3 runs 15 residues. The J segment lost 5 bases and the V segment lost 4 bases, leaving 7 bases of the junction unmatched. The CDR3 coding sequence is TGTGCCAGCAGCCCGGGACTAGCAGACAACAATGAGCAGTTCTTC. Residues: CASSPGLADNNEQFF. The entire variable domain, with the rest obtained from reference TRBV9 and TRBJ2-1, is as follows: DSGVTQTPKHLITATGQRVTLRCSPRSGDLSVYWYQQSLDQGLQFLIQYYNGEERAKGNILERFSAQQFPDLHSELNLSSLELGDSALYFCASSPGLADNNEQFFGPGTRLTVL.

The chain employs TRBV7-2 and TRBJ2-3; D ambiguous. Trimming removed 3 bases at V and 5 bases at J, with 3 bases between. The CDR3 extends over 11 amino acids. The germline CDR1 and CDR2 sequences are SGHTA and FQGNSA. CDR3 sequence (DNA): TGTGCCAGCAGCTTTAAAGATACGCAGTATTTT. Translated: CASSFKDTQYF.

DNA for the CDR3: TGTGCCAGCAGCGTAGCAATAACTAGCCAAGATACGCAGTATTTT. As protein: CASSVAITSQDTQYF. The chain employs TRBV9 and TRBJ2-3, with D possibly being TRBD2 (6 bases). The V end was cut by 0 bases, the J end by 5 bases, with 13 bases between. The CDR3 has 15 residues. Looked up from germline, CDR1 is SGDLS and CDR2 is YYNGEE. The full variable domain, rest sourced from reference TRBV9 and TRBJ2-3, is DSGVTQTPKHLITATGQRVTLRCSPRSGDLSVYWYQQSLDQGLQFLIQYYNGEERAKGNILERFSAQQFPDLHSELNLSSLELGDSALYFCASSVAITSQDTQYFGPGTRLTVL.

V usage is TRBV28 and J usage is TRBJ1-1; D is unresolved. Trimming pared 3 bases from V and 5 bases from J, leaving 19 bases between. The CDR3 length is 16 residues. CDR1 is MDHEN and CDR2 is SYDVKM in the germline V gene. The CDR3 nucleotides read TGTGCCAGCAGTTTCGACAACAGTGTGGGGAGTACTGAAGCTTTCTTT. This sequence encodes CASSFDNSVGSTEAFF.

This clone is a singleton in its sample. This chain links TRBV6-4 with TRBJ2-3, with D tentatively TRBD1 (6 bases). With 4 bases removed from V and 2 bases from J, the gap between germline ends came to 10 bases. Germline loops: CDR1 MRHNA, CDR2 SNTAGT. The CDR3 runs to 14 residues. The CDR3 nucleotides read TGTGCCAGCAGTGGTGGACAGTCCACAGATACGCAGTATTTT. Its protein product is CASSGGQSTDTQYF.

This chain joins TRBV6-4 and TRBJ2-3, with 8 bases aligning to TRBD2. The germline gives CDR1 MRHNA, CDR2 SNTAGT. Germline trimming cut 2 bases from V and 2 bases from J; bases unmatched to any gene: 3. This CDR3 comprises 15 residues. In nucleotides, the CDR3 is TGTGCCAGCAGTGACATAGCGGGGTCCACAGATACGCAGTATTTT. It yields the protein CASSDIAGSTDTQYF.

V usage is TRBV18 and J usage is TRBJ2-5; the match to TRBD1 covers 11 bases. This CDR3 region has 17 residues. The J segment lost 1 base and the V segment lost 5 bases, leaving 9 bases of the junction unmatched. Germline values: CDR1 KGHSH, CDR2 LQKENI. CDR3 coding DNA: TGTGCCAGCTCATCGTCCCGGGACAGGGGGTCCCAAGAGACCCAGTACTTC. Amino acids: CASSSSRDRGSQETQYF.